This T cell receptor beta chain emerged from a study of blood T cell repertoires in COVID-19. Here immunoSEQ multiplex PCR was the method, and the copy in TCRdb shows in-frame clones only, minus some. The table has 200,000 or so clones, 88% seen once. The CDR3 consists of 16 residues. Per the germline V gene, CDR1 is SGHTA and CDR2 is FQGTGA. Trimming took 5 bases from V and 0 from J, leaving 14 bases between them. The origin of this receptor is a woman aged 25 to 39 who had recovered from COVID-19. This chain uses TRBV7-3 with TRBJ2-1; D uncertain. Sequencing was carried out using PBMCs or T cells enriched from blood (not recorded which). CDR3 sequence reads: CASSPRLASSYNEQFF. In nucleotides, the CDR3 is TGTGCCAGCAGCCCGAGGCTGGCGAGCTCCTACAATGAGCAGTTCTTC.